This T cell receptor beta chain comes out of a study of blood T cell repertoires in COVID-19. Across the study: COVID-19 samples, acute and convalescent, were from the United States, Italy and Spain. From T cells, B-cell-depleted T cells, or PBMCs came the material, which was cDNA or gDNA.

The CDR3 spans 14 residues. V trimming: 3 bases; J trimming: 1 base; junction bases outside the gene matches: 1. Germline-derived CDR1 and CDR2 are SGHNT and YYREEE (reference sequence). Original handling: Amplifying reference gene primers gave estimates of nucleated cell counts. Produced via immunoSEQ multiplex PCR; TCRdb's table is partial and in-frame only. That table is the source of V, J and clone size, and D and trimming were worked out from the DNA. This table has about 280,000 clones, around 87% appearing once. Remarks on this clone: The identical CDR3 is also encoded by other nucleotide sequences in the sample.

Sequencing was done on a sample of peripheral blood. The receptor's source is a woman younger than 45 who had recovered from COVID-19. V and J are TRBV5-4 and TRBJ2-3, with TRBD1 identical over 8 bases. The CDR3 nucleotides are TGTGCCAGCAGCTCGGGACAGGGCACAGATACGCAGTATTTT. Its translation: CASSSGQGTDTQYF.